This record looks at one T cell receptor (beta chain) sequence and its context. Clones were read by immunoSEQ multiplex PCR, and TCRdb kept only the in-frame ones, dropping some. The top ten hold 1.6% of the sample, which has roughly 140,000 clones, less than 85% seen once. The CDR3 covers 14 residues. From germline, CDR1 is SEHNR and CDR2 FQNEAQ (reference sequence). Trimming cost V 1 base and J 1 base, with 7 bases left between them. This specimen comes from a study of blood T cell repertoires in COVID-19. Material for sequencing was PBMCs or T cells enriched from blood (not recorded which). The TCR comes from a woman between 18 and 29 years old who had been exposed to COVID-19. V usage is TRBV7-9 and J usage is TRBJ1-1; D is ambiguous. In nucleotides, the CDR3 is TGTGCCAGCAGCTTAGACCAGCGGAACACTGAAGCTTTCTTT. Its translation is CASSLDQRNTEAFF. The variable domain in full, with the rest retrieved from reference TRBV7-9 and TRBJ1-1, is DTGVSQNPRHKITKRGQNVTFRCDPISEHNRLYWYRQTLGQGPEFLTYFQNEAQLEKSRLLSDRFSAERPKGSFSTLEIQRTEQGDSAMYLCASSLDQRNTEAFFGQGTRLTVV.